The 30 T cell receptor beta chains below come from one sample, sequenced in a study of T cells in Graves' hyperthyroidism and ophthalmopathy. RNA transcripts yielded amplified TCR beta CDR3 regions. The HTBI primer set was used in a first-round RT-PCR of the TCR CDR3. In TCRdb, the multiplex PCR reads were re-called with MiXCR into one record per CDR3 protein. This table holds a few hundred thousand distinct CDR3 sequences, roughly 18% found once. Sequenced material: blood. The receptors derive from a woman in her forties with Graves' ophthalmopathy.

This clonotype was recorded many times. The chain combines TRBV28 with TRBJ2-7; 7 nucleotides line up with TRBD2. The CDR3 is 15 amino acids. Germline trimming cut 6 bases from V and 5 bases from J; bases unmatched to any gene: 13. Germline assignment: CDR1 MDHEN and CDR2 SYDVKM. Here the CDR3 reads CASRWGSRRENEQYF. The CDR3 coding sequence is TGTGCCAGCAGATGGGGTTCGAGGCGGGAGAACGAGCAGTACTTC.

There are many counts of this clonotype. The V gene is TRBV15, the J gene TRBJ2-7; D not resolved. Germline assignment: CDR1 LNHNV and CDR2 YYDKDF (reference sequence). V lost 1 base to trimming and J lost 5 bases, with 12 bases between them. The CDR3 runs to 14 residues. In nucleotides, the CDR3 is TGTGCCACCAGCAGAGGAGATTGGGCGAACGAGCAGTACTTC. The encoded protein is CATSRGDWANEQYF. The full variable domain, rest sourced from reference TRBV15 and TRBJ2-7, is DAMVIQNPRYQVTQFGKPVTLSCSQTLNHNVMYWYQQKSSQAPKLLFHYYDKDFNNEADTPDNFQSRRPNTSFCFLDIRSPGLGDTAMYLCATSRGDWANEQYFGPGTRLTVT.

As concerns this clonotype: A much more abundant neighbour one base away suggests this may be a read error. The V gene is TRBV7-9, the J gene TRBJ2-7; tentative D call: TRBD2 (5 bases). CDR1 and CDR2 from the germline V gene are SEHNR and FQNEAQ (reference sequence). Trimming left V 5 bases short and J 3 bases short, with 17 bases between. The CDR3 runs to 15 residues. CDR3 DNA: TGTGCCAGCAGCCCACCTGAGGGCTCGAGCTACGAGCAGTACTTC. This gives the protein CASSPPEGSSYEQYF. Looking up the rest from reference TRBV7-9 and TRBJ2-7 gives the full variable domain: DTGVSQNPRHKITKRGQNVTFRCDPISEHNRLYWYRQTLGQGPEFLTYFQNEAQLEKSRLLSDRFSAERPKGSFSTLEIQRTEQGDSAMYLCASSPPEGSSYEQYFGPGTRLTVT.

In this sample, this clonotype turned up many times. The V and J genes are TRBV12-3 or TRBV12-4 and TRBJ2-2; D gene unclear. Deletions cut 6 bases from V and 6 bases from J, with 8 bases between. CDR3 length: 12 residues. CDR3 nucleotides: TGTGCCAGCAGCCCTGGCCCCGGGGAGCTGTTTTTT. Its translation is CASSPGPGELFF.

This clonotype was counted at least ten times. The V call is TRBV2, the J call TRBJ1-1, with D maybe TRBD1 (6 bases). This CDR3 is built from 13 residues. Between the trimmed V and J ends, which lost 5 bases and 11 bases, there was a span of 18 bases. CDR1 is SNHLY and CDR2 is FYNNEI in the germline V gene. CDR3 nucleotides: TGTGCCAGCAGTACCGGCGGGCAGGGGTCGGCTTTCTTT. It encodes CASSTGGQGSAFF.

This clonotype came up many times. The CDR3 spells CASSLIPADRRSYEQYF. The CDR3 DNA sequence: TGTGCCAGCAGTCTCATTCCAGCGGACAGGAGAAGCTACGAGCAGTACTTC. This sequence joins TRBV6-4 and TRBJ2-7; 7 positions match TRBD1. Trimming cost V 5 bases and J 3 bases; bases outside gene matches: 16. Germline CDR1 is MRHNA and CDR2 is SNTAGT. The CDR3 contains 17 residues.

The rearrangement joins TRBV27 to TRBJ1-6; D perhaps matches TRBD1 (5 bases). The CDR3 has 12 amino acids. Trimming shortened V by 7 bases and J by 7 bases, and 8 bases separated the two germline ends. CDR1 and CDR2 (germline): MNHEY, SMNVEV (reference sequence). The CDR3 sequence: CASTDRNSPLHF. The CDR3 DNA reads as TGTGCCAGCACTGACAGAAATTCACCCCTCCACTTT.

This clonotype was detected ten times or more. The CDR3 DNA reads as TGTGCCAGCACAGGACAGAATAGCAATCAGCCCCAGCATTTT. It encodes CASTGQNSNQPQHF. J is TRBJ1-5 and V is TRBV7-9, with D maybe TRBD1 (6 bases). V was shortened by 7 bases and J by 0 bases, with 10 bases between the two germline ends. From germline, CDR1 is SEHNR and CDR2 FQNEAQ (reference sequence). This CDR3 is 14 amino acids long.

This clonotype has at least ten counts. The rearrangement joins TRBV6-5 to TRBJ2-2; perhaps TRBD2 as D (6 bases). In germline, CDR1 is MNHEY, CDR2 SVGAGI. V was cut by 8 bases and J by 1 base, with 11 bases left in between. The CDR3 runs to 14 residues. This CDR3 is CASRDSLNTGELFF. The CDR3 bases are TGTGCCAGCCGGGACTCTCTGAACACCGGGGAGCTGTTTTTT.

The chain joins TRBV30 to TRBJ2-1; maybe TRBD1 (6 bases). The CDR3 contains 13 residues. Germline CDR1 GTSNPN, CDR2 SVGIG (reference sequence). V was shortened by 0 bases and J by 14 bases, with 17 bases between the two germline ends. The CDR3 coding sequence is TGTGCCTGGAGTGTAGCCTGGACAGTCATCAAGTTCTTC. It codes for CAWSVAWTVIKFF.

The table lists this clonotype with many counts. The chain couples TRBV2 to TRBJ1-1, with D uncertain. V was pared by 4 bases and J by 0 bases, with 18 bases between. Germline V gene sequence: CDR1 SNHLY, CDR2 FYNNEI. This CDR3 is 17 amino acids long. CDR3 bases: TGTGCCAGCAGTGGGATATTGAATGCAGGCGTGAACACTGAAGCTTTCTTT. This encodes CASSGILNAGVNTEAFF.

This clonotype was picked up many times. This chain connects TRBV2 to TRBJ1-1; the match to TRBD1 covers 10 bases. The V gene's germline CDR1 is SNHLY and CDR2 FYNNEI. V was pared by 8 bases and J by 1 base, with 4 bases of the junction left unmatched. The CDR3 runs to 14 residues. The CDR3 DNA reads as TGTGCCAGCGGCAGGGACAGGGGGAACACTGAAGCTTTCTTT. Amino acids: CASGRDRGNTEAFF. Based on the CDR3 plus reference TRBV2 and TRBJ1-1, the full variable domain is EPEVTQTPSHQVTQMGQEVILRCVPISNHLYFYWYRQILGQKVEFLVSFYNNEISEKSEIFDDQFSVERPDGSNFTLKIRSTKLEDSAMYFCASGRDRGNTEAFFGQGTRLTVV.

The CDR3 spells CASTDGSMETQYF. CDR3 in DNA: TGCGCCAGCACCGATGGGAGTATGGAGACCCAGTACTTC. V and J are TRBV5-1 and TRBJ2-5, with D tentatively TRBD2 (5 bases). Germline V gene sequence: CDR1 SGHRS, CDR2 YFSETQ. The CDR3 contains 13 residues. V was trimmed by 6 bases and J by 5 bases, leaving 14 bases between them.

This clonotype is a singleton in its sample. This chain links TRBV19 with TRBJ2-1; the D is unclear. CDR1 is LNHDA and CDR2 is SQIVND in the germline V gene (reference sequence). V dropped 1 base and J dropped 4 bases, with 5 bases sitting between them. This CDR3 has 13 amino acids. The CDR3 nucleotides read TGTGCCAGTAGTATAGCGCGGTACAATGAGCAGTTCTTC. As protein: CASSIARYNEQFF.

For this clonotype: Lacking the conserved final phenylalanine or tryptophan, this CDR3 likely reflects a read error. The rearrangement links TRBV6-5 to TRBJ1-1; D gene unclear. Per the germline V gene, CDR1 is MNHEY and CDR2 is SVGAGI. Trimming left V 2 bases short and J 4 bases short, with 8 bases between. The CDR3 consists of 13 residues. CDR3 DNA: TGTGCCAGCAGTTACGGGAGAGGCACTGAAGCTTTCTCT. Protein sequence: CASSYGRGTEAFS.

This clonotype was recorded at least ten times. The chain joins TRBV12-3 or TRBV12-4 to TRBJ2-7; TRBD1 is a possible D gene (6 bases). Trimming removed 3 bases from V and 3 bases from J, with 12 bases in between. The CDR3 extends over 14 amino acids. Here the CDR3 DNA reads TGTGCCAGCAGTTTGACAGGTACCCTCTACGAGCAGTACTTC. Translating gives CASSLTGTLYEQYF.

Remarks on this clonotype: Germline is not matched at one junction end, which may reflect a read error. The gene calls are TRBV4-1 and TRBJ1-2, with a possible D match to TRBD1 (6 bases). The CDR3 extends over 13 amino acids. Looked up from germline, CDR1 is MGHRA and CDR2 is YSYEKL. The CDR3 is CASSRGQGSGYIF. In nucleotides, the CDR3 is TGCGCCAGCAGCCGAGGGCAGGGGTCCGGCTACATCTTC.

Many counts were recorded for this clonotype. The V call is TRBV20-1, the J call TRBJ2-7; 7 bases are a match to TRBD2. Trimming removed 1 base from V and 3 bases from J; junction bases left unmatched: 15. From germline, CDR1 is DFQATT and CDR2 SNEGSKA (reference sequence). CDR3 length equals 17 residues. CDR3 sequence reads: CSARAPGGGLGNYEQYF. The CDR3 coding sequence is TGCAGTGCTAGAGCTCCTGGCGGCGGACTAGGTAACTACGAGCAGTACTTC.

At least ten counts were recorded for this clonotype. This clone may be a read error of a much larger clone one base away. Likely a read error: the CDR3 ends without its conserved phenylalanine or tryptophan. The chain employs TRBV28 and TRBJ1-1, with 10 positions matching TRBD1. V trimming: 5 bases; J trimming: 7 bases; junction bases outside the gene matches: 13. Germline loops: CDR1 MDHEN, CDR2 SYDVKM. There are 16 residues in the CDR3. CDR3 nucleotide sequence: TGTGCCAGCAGTCCCTCGGACAGGGGGTTATACGGTGAAGCTTTCTCT. The encoded protein is CASSPSDRGLYGEAFS.

This clonotype was seen at least ten times. The V gene is TRBV12-3 or TRBV12-4, the J gene TRBJ1-1; D gene ambiguous. This CDR3 is built from 13 residues. V lost 3 bases and J lost 1, with 6 bases in between. The CDR3 nucleotides read TGTGCCAGCAGTTTTGGACCGAACACTGAAGCTTTCTTT. Translating it yields CASSFGPNTEAFF.

This clonotype was counted many times. The V and J genes are TRBV27 and TRBJ2-5; D might be TRBD2 (6 bases). Germline CDR1 reads MNHEY; CDR2 reads SMNVEV (reference sequence). Trimming left V 3 bases short and J 0 bases short, with 11 bases between. The CDR3 contains 15 residues. The DNA for the CDR3 is TGTGCCAGCAGTTTTTTCGGGAGCTACCAAGAGACCCAGTACTTC. It yields the protein CASSFFGSYQETQYF.

This clonotype was found many times. The V call is TRBV28, the J call TRBJ1-6, with D tentatively TRBD1 (6 bases). CDR1 MDHEN and CDR2 SYDVKM come from the germline V gene. Trimming removed 3 bases from V and 8 bases from J, with 11 bases in between. The CDR3 contains 14 residues. The CDR3 coding sequence is TGTGCCAGCAGTTTTCAGGGGTTGGATTCACCCCTCCACTTT. This encodes CASSFQGLDSPLHF.

This clonotype was observed many times. The V and J genes are TRBV12-3 or TRBV12-4 and TRBJ1-1; tentatively, D is TRBD1 (6 bases). The CDR3 extends over 14 amino acids. The V and J ends lost 4 bases and 0 bases respectively, with 9 bases between them. The CDR3 bases are TGTGCCAGCAGTTCCACAGGGATGAACACTGAAGCTTTCTTT. Translation gives CASSSTGMNTEAFF.

This clonotype was seen many times. The chain joins TRBV6-1 to TRBJ1-5; D possibly corresponds to TRBD1 (6 bases). Trimming removed 7 bases at V and 0 bases at J, with 16 bases between. Germline CDR1 and CDR2: MNHNS and SASEGT. The CDR3 length is 16 residues. CDR3 residues: CASTSQGIISNQPQHF. The CDR3 DNA follows: TGTGCCAGCACCAGCCAGGGGATAATTAGCAATCAGCCCCAGCATTTT.

The sample holds many counts of this clonotype. This chain connects TRBV28 to TRBJ2-2, with a possible D match to TRBD2 (6 bases). The germline V gene has CDR1 MDHEN and CDR2 SYDVKM. Trimming pared 6 bases from V and 0 bases from J, leaving 20 bases between. This CDR3 region has 18 residues. The CDR3 region has the DNA TGTGCCAGCAGCCCTATGGGGGGTGCAACAGCGAACACCGGGGAGCTGTTTTTT. It translates to CASSPMGGATANTGELFF.

Ten or more counts support this clonotype. The chain links TRBV7-2 to TRBJ2-7, with 7 bases lining up with TRBD1. CDR3 length equals 15 residues. The V segment lost 5 bases and the J segment 2 bases; nucleotides outside the gene matches: 9. From germline, CDR1 is SGHTA and CDR2 FQGNSA. The CDR3 reads CASSPSTGIPYEQYF. The CDR3 DNA follows: TGTGCCAGCAGCCCGTCGACAGGGATCCCCTACGAGCAGTACTTC.

Ten or more counts support this clonotype. The chain joins TRBV5-1 to TRBJ1-1, with D tentatively TRBD1 (6 bases). Trimming left V 4 bases short and J 0 bases short, with 10 bases between. Germline V gene lookup returns CDR1 SGHRS and CDR2 YFSETQ. CDR3 length: 14 residues. The CDR3 loop is CASSPGVMNTEAFF. The DNA of the CDR3 is TGCGCCAGCAGCCCAGGGGTTATGAACACTGAAGCTTTCTTT. Filled out from reference TRBV5-1 and TRBJ1-1, the complete variable domain reads KAGVTQTPRYLIKTRGQQVTLSCSPISGHRSVSWYQQTPGQGLQFLFEYFSETQRNKGNFPGRFSGRQFSNSRSEMNVSTLELGDSALYLCASSPGVMNTEAFFGQGTRLTVV.

This clonotype was counted many times. The CDR3 reads CASSLAGTGRNTIYF. CDR3 DNA: TGCGCCAGCAGCTTGGCGGGGACAGGAAGAAACACCATATATTTT. J is TRBJ1-3 and V is TRBV5-1; 8 bases line up with TRBD1. The V gene's germline CDR1 is SGHRS and CDR2 YFSETQ. CDR3 size: 15 residues. V shed 0 bases and J 5 bases; nucleotides not matched to a gene: 4.

This clonotype was seen ten or more times. The chain recombines TRBV3-1 with TRBJ1-5; D is ambiguous. The CDR3 contains 13 residues. V was cut by 5 bases and J by 6 bases, with 11 bases left in between. CDR1 and CDR2 from the germline V gene are LGHDT and YNNKEL (reference sequence). The CDR3: CASSSGLFQPQHF. In DNA, the CDR3 is TGTGCCAGCAGCTCCGGACTCTTTCAGCCCCAGCATTTT.

This clonotype has ten or more counts. The J gene is TRBJ2-7, the V gene TRBV7-9; 9 positions match TRBD2. J gave up 5 bases and V 2 bases, and 4 bases lay outside the gene matches. This CDR3 is 14 amino acids long. CDR1 and CDR2 (germline): SEHNR, FQNEAQ (reference sequence). In DNA, the CDR3 is TGTGCCAGCAGCTTACTAGCGGGACTAAACGAGCAGTACTTC. Translating it yields CASSLLAGLNEQYF.